One sample yielded the 7 T cell receptor beta chains listed below, sequenced in a study of CD8 T cells in ankylosing spondylitis. One entry per CDR3 protein, called by TCRdb with MiXCR from the 5' RACE reads. The data hold 150,000 or so distinct CDR3 sequences, with 9.5% to 10% observed a single time. What was sequenced was blood, either unsorted or a sorted T cell fraction (not recorded which). These receptors were taken from a female donor with ankylosing spondylitis or in good health (not recorded which).

J is TRBJ2-3 and V is TRBV14; no definite D call. This CDR3 is 13 amino acids long. Germline V gene lookup returns CDR1 SGHDN and CDR2 FVKESK. V lost 4 bases and J lost 6, with 11 bases in between. CDR3: CASSLIRPDTQYF. The CDR3 DNA sequence: TGTGCCAGCAGCCTGATAAGGCCGGATACGCAGTATTTT. Using reference TRBV14 and TRBJ2-3 for the parts outside the CDR3, the full variable domain is EAGVTQFPSHSVIEKGQTVTLRCDPISGHDNLYWYRRVMGKEIKFLLHFVKESKQDESGMPNNRFLAERTGGTYSTLKVQPAELEDSGVYFCASSLIRPDTQYFGPGTRLTVL.

The chain combines TRBV5-5 with TRBJ2-3; D not certain. Trimming removed 7 bases at V and 3 bases at J, with 15 bases between. The CDR3 has 14 amino acids. Looked up from germline, CDR1 is SGHKS and CDR2 is YYEKEE (reference sequence). CDR3 in DNA: TGTGCCAGCGGCTCTAACCGATATACAGATACGCAGTATTTT. Translated: CASGSNRYTDTQYF.

This chain uses TRBV6-5 with TRBJ2-1, with 13 bases lining up with TRBD2. J gave up 5 bases and V 4 bases, and 2 bases lay outside the gene matches. CDR3 length equals 15 residues. The germline CDR1 and CDR2 sequences are MNHEY and SVGAGI. The CDR3 coding sequence is TGTGCCAGCAGTTTCGGGACTAGCGGGAACAATGAGCAGTTCTTC. Protein sequence: CASSFGTSGNNEQFF.

The chain uses TRBV2 and TRBJ2-7; tentatively, D is TRBD1 or TRBD2 (5 bases each). The V gene's germline CDR1 is SNHLY and CDR2 FYNNEI. Trimming shortened V by 8 bases and J by 3 bases, and 8 bases separated the two germline ends. This CDR3 spans 11 amino acids. CDR3: CASRGGYEQYF. The CDR3 DNA follows: TGTGCCAGCCGGGGCGGCTACGAGCAGTACTTC.

In this sample, this clonotype turned up a few times. The rearrangement links TRBV19 to TRBJ1-1; D possibly corresponds to TRBD1 (6 bases). CDR3 size: 13 residues. CDR1 and CDR2 from the germline V gene are LNHDA and SQIVND (reference sequence). The V and J ends lost 7 bases and 6 bases respectively, with 15 bases between them. The CDR3 protein is CASTLGGGAEAFF. The DNA of the CDR3 is TGTGCCAGTACTCTCGGGGGCGGGGCTGAAGCTTTCTTT.

This clonotype occurred many times. The rearrangement links TRBV15 to TRBJ2-1; 7 bases fit TRBD2. From germline, CDR1 is LNHNV and CDR2 YYDKDF (reference sequence). J lost 6 bases, V lost 8 bases, and 10 bases had no gene match. This CDR3 has 14 amino acids. CDR3 protein: CATAAAGVANEQFF. CDR3 DNA: TGTGCCACCGCGGCCGCGGGAGTGGCCAATGAGCAGTTCTTC.

This clonotype was counted only a few times. This chain connects TRBV4-3 to TRBJ2-2; the D call may be TRBD1 or TRBD2 (5 bases each). Deletions cut 0 bases from V and 6 bases from J, with 11 bases between. Germline V gene lookup returns CDR1 LGHNA and CDR2 YSLEER. The CDR3 has 15 amino acids. CDR3 in amino acids: CASSQDHRGAGELFF. The CDR3 nucleotides read TGCGCCAGCAGCCAAGATCACAGAGGGGCCGGGGAGCTGTTTTTT.